This TCR beta chain is drawn from a study of radiotherapy plus CTLA-4 blockade in lung cancer. Turning to the study itself: Under 20% of enrolled patients responded objectively, and 25% to 40% had disease control.

Study-level points and caveats: In blood, TCR clones derived from the tumor expanded after radiotherapy plus ipilimumab. The best predictor of response was reported to be early blood T cell clone dynamics, with interferon-beta.

Focal radiation plus CTLA-4 blockade with ipilimumab was given to patients with chemo-refractory metastatic non-small-cell lung cancer. Here immunoSEQ multiplex PCR was the method, and the copy in TCRdb shows in-frame clones only, minus some. The table records around 120,000 clones, roughly 80% of them present only once. V lost 5 bases and J lost 1, with 14 bases in between. In germline, CDR1 is SGHAT, CDR2 FQDESV (reference sequence). CDR3 length equals 15 residues. A word on this clone: Antigen: not known.

This TCR derives from a human donor with non-small cell lung cancer who had a partial response to radiotherapy plus ipilimumab. This specimen was peripheral blood, taken from a patient treated with radiotherapy plus ipilimumab. This chain joins TRBV11-1 and TRBJ1-1; no clear D gene. The CDR3 DNA is TGTGCCAGCAGCCCTAGAGGTCATAGGAACACTGAAGCTTTCTTT. This codes for CASSPRGHRNTEAFF.